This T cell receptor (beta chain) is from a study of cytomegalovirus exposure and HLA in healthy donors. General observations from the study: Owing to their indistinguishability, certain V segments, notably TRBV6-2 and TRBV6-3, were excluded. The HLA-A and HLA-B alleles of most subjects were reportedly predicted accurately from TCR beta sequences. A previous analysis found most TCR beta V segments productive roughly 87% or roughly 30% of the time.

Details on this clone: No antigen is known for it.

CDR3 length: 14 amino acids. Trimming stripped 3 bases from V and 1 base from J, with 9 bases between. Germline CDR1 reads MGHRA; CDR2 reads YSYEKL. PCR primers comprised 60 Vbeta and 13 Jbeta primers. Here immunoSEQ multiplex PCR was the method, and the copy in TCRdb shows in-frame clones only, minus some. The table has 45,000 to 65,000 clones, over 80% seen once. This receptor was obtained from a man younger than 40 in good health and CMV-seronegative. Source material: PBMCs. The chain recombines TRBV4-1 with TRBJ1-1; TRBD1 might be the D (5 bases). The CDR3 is CASSHPGQNTEAFF. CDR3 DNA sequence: TGCGCCAGCAGCCACCCCGGACAGAACACTGAAGCTTTCTTT.